This TCR beta chain is drawn from a study of blood T cell repertoires in COVID-19 (dated by TCRdb to about 2020). Regarding the research as a whole: The collaborator samples originated in the United States, Italy and Spain and spanned the acute and convalescent phases of COVID-19. The material from the prospective study consisted of cDNA or gDNA derived from T cells, B-cell-depleted T cells, or PBMCs. The dataset comprised deeply sampled blood TCRbeta repertoires from subjects exposed to, actively infected with, or recovered from COVID-19. The repertoires were made available in a free public database intended to serve as a resource for research on the immune response to SARS-CoV-2. Samples came from the ongoing ImmuneRACE study (first 160 participants) plus 1,254 subjects from 6 global collaborators. A de-identified subject ID, COVID-19 status, age in years and sex were almost always included in the sample metadata. Where available, HLA class I and class II types were obtained from metadata supplied by the sample provider rather than from assay-based typing. General findings and caveats noted by the study authors: The quantity of clinical and demographic metadata differed by source and by participant and was supplied without curation.

One collaborating source in Seattle enrolled patients during active infection and followed them longitudinally through the course of disease. The collaborating institutions used their own protocols to collect whole blood in K2EDTA tubes. For TCRbeta analysis, collaborators shipped samples as frozen whole blood, isolated PBMCs, or DNA extracted from either of those sample types. The CDR3, cysteine through phenylalanine, is 14 amino acids long. Only CDR3 DNA remains: 42 bases, in frame from the first base. Relative to germline, V is 11 bases shorter and J is 1 base shorter, with 14 bases between their ends. The germline V gene provides CDR1 ENHRY and CDR2 SYGVKD. This clone appeared a single time. Its antigen is not yet known. No qualities accompany the bases; no much larger clone lies one base away. TCRbeta CDR3 regions were amplified from genomic DNA using the immunoSEQ Assay, a bias-controlled multiplex PCR. Per the source publication's procedure: Nucleated cell counts per sample were estimated from amplification of reference gene primers within the assay. To quantify the absolute abundance of each unique TCRbeta CDR3 rearrangement, sequence reads were collapsed and filtered. Productive Simpson clonality was computed per sample as the square root of Simpson's diversity index over productive rearrangements. TCRdb obtained this table from immuneACCESS and retained in-frame rearrangements with V and J assigned. These tables miss some clones; where compared with another copy, unresolved V genes account for less than half of the shortfall, and the remainder is unexplained. That table supplies the V and J calls and clone size; D and trimming were determined from the DNA. For this sample the table gives about 240,000 clones, of which 75% to 85% were detected only once. The ten largest clones add up to around 7.2% of the sample.

This receptor was identified in a woman older than 75 with COVID-19, enrolled during active disease. In this chain, TRBV10-3 is recombined with TRBJ2-2; the D segment could be TRBD2, given 6 matching bases. Sequencing was performed on peripheral blood. DNA sequence: TGTGCCTCCCGGGACTTGCAGAACACCGGGGAGCTGTTTTTT. Protein translation: CASRDLQNTGELFF.